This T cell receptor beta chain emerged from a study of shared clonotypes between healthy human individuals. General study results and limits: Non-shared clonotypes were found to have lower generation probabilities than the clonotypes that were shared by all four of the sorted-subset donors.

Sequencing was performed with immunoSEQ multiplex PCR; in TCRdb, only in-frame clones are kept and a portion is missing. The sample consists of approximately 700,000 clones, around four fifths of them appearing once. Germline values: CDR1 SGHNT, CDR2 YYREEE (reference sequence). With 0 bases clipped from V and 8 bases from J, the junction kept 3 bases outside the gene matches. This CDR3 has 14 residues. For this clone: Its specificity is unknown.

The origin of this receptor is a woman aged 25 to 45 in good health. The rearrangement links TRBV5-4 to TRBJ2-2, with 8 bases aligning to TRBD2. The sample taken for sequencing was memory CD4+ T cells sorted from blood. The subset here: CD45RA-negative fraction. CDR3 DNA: TGTGCCAGCAGCTTGGCGGGAGGGTGGGGGGAGCTGTTTTTT. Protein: CASSLAGGWGELFF.